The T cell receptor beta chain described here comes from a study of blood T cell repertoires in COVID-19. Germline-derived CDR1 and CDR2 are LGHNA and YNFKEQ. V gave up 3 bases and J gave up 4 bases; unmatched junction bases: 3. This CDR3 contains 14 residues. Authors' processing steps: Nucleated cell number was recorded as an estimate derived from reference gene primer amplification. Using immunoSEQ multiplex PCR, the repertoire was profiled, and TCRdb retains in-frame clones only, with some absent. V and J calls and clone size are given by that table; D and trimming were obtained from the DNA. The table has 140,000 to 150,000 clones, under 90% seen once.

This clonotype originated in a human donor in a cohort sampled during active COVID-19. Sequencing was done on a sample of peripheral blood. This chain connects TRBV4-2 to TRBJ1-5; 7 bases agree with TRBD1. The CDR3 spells CASSQGQLNQPQHF. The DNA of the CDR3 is TGTGCCAGCAGCCAGGGACAGCTAAATCAGCCCCAGCATTTT.